This T cell receptor (beta chain) was observed in a study of cytomegalovirus exposure and HLA in healthy donors. Points from the study as a whole: Sequencing likely caused a cluster of highly shared sequence variants. Specificity of three CMV-associated chains for CMV antigens was verified in vitro. The majority of TCR sequences were rare, yet some public TCRs appeared in many donors.

Donors likely had unrecorded immune exposures despite being nominally healthy when sampled. The CDR3 contains 13 residues. Per germline, CDR1 LNHDA and CDR2 SQIVND (reference sequence). Trimming shortened V by 7 bases and J by 2 bases, and 11 bases separated the two germline ends. Worth noting for this clone: Its antigen is unidentified.

A multiplex PCR was run with 60 Vbeta primers and 13 Jbeta primers. TCRdb's copy holds only in-frame clones and misses some; the assay was immunoSEQ multiplex PCR. The sample consists of some 150,000 clones, roughly 9.6% of them appearing once. The chain couples TRBV19 to TRBJ1-1; TRBD1 is a possible D gene (6 bases). Sample: PBMCs. The receptor was isolated from a woman aged 40 to 50 in good health and CMV-seropositive. This chain's CDR3 is CASIGQTNTEAFF. CDR3 nucleotides: TGTGCCAGTATTGGACAGACCAACACTGAAGCTTTCTTT.